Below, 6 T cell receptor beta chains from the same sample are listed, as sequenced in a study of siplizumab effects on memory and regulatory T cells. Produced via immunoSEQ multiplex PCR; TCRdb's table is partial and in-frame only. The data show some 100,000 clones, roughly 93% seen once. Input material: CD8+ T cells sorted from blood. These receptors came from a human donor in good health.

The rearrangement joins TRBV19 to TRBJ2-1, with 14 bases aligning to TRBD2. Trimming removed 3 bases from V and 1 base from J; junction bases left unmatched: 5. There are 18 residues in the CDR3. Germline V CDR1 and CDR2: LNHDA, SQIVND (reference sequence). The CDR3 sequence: CASSMRLAGGLSYNEQFF. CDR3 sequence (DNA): TGTGCCAGTAGTATGCGACTAGCGGGAGGGCTGTCCTACAATGAGCAGTTCTTC.

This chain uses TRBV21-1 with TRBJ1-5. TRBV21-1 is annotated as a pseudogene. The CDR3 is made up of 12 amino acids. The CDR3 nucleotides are TGTGCCAGCAGCACGGGGAATCAGCCCCAGCATTTT. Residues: CASSTGNQPQHF.

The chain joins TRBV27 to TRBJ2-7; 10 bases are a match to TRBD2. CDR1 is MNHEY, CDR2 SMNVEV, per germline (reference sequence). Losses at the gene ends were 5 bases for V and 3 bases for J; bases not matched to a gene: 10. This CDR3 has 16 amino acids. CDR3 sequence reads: CASSPIRTSGIYEQYF. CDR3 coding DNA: TGTGCCAGCAGTCCAATACGGACTAGCGGAATCTACGAGCAGTACTTC.

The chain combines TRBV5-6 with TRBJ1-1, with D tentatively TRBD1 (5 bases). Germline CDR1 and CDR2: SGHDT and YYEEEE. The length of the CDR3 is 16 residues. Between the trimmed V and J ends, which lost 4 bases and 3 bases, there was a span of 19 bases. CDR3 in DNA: TGTGCCAGCAGCACCCCTTTTGTCAGGGCGGACACTGAAGCTTTCTTT. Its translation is CASSTPFVRADTEAFF.

Here the CDR3 reads CASSVATGGNTIYF. CDR3 sequence (DNA): TGTGCCAGCAGCGTAGCTACGGGTGGAAACACCATATATTTT. This sequence joins TRBV9 and TRBJ1-3; D remains unclear. The CDR3 totals 14 residues. The V gene's germline CDR1 is SGDLS and CDR2 YYNGEE. V lost 0 bases and J lost 3, with 7 bases in between.

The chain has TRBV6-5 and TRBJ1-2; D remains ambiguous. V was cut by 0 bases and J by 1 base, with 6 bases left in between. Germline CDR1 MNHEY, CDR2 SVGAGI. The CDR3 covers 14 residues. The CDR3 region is CASSYSGNNYGYTF. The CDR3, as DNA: TGTGCCAGCAGTTACTCAGGCAATAACTATGGCTACACCTTC.